This T cell receptor beta chain was identified in a study of cytomegalovirus exposure and HLA in healthy donors. Study-wide findings and caveats: DRB1 had the most TCR associations and HLA-C the fewest, a later analysis found, with rates varying by HLA locus.

The PCR had 60 Vbeta and 13 Jbeta primers. Method: immunoSEQ multiplex PCR; TCRdb's copy keeps in-frame clones and lacks some. Of roughly 90,000 clones listed, roughly 80% are singletons. This CDR3 is 12 amino acids long. CDR1 and CDR2 from the germline V gene are SNHLY and FYNNEI. V lost 10 bases and J 4 bases, leaving 13 bases between the germline ends. This clone appeared a few times. Its target is unknown. This chain links TRBV2 with TRBJ1-1; tentatively, D is TRBD1 (5 bases). This TCR was recovered from a man aged 30-40 years in good health and CMV-seropositive. The sequencing input was PBMCs. In DNA, the CDR3 is TGTGCCACCGCGGACATGGGCACTGAAGCTTTCTTT. Protein sequence: CATADMGTEAFF.